The 17 T cell receptor beta chains given below trace back to one sample, sequenced in a study of Ad26.COV2.S vaccination and SARS-CoV-2 variants. The table came from immunoSEQ multiplex PCR; TCRdb's copy has only in-frame clones and leaves some out. The sample consists of some 480,000 clones, approximately 90% of them appearing once. The sample's treatment: around 19 received Ad26.COV2.S at low or high dose, single or two shots; five or six received placebo; per-sample allocation not given. Following the first vaccine or placebo injection, samples were taken on day 63. The material sequenced was peripheral blood, taken in a trial of Ad26.COV2.S vaccine versus placebo. The origin of the receptors is a person aged 18-65 years who received the Ad26.COV2.S COVID-19 vaccine or a placebo.

The V call is TRBV5-5, the J call TRBJ1-5; D gene unclear. Trimming removed 0 bases at V and 6 bases at J, with 16 bases between. The CDR3 is 16 amino acids. Germline V CDR1 and CDR2: SGHKS, YYEKEE (reference sequence). The CDR3: CASSLAAGAVGQPQHF. DNA for the CDR3: TGTGCCAGCAGCTTGGCCGCGGGCGCGGTGGGTCAGCCCCAGCATTTT.

This chain connects TRBV10-1 to TRBJ2-1, with TRBD2 matching 13 bases. Germline V lookup: CDR1 WNHNN, CDR2 SYGVQD (reference sequence). J was trimmed by 9 bases and V by 6 bases; bases with no gene match: 11. This CDR3 is 16 amino acids long. CDR3 sequence reads: CASRGGTSGNWGEQFF. The CDR3 coding sequence is TGCGCCAGCAGGGGGGGGACTAGCGGGAACTGGGGTGAGCAGTTCTTC.

Details on this clone: Different DNA sequences within this sample yield the same CDR3. The chain carries TRBV5-1 and TRBJ2-5; D unclear. Germline V gives CDR1 SGHRS, CDR2 YFSETQ. The CDR3 extends over 14 amino acids. The V and J ends lost 0 bases and 2 bases respectively, with 8 bases between them. This chain's CDR3 is CASSLGRGQETQYF. DNA of the CDR3: TGCGCCAGCAGCTTGGGACGCGGTCAAGAGACCCAGTACTTC.

The chain links TRBV30 to TRBJ1-5, with a tentative D call TRBD1 (6 bases). From germline, CDR1 is GTSNPN and CDR2 SVGIG (reference sequence). The V end was cut by 3 bases, the J end by 4 bases, with 13 bases between. There are 14 residues in the CDR3. In DNA, the CDR3 is TGTGCCTGGAGCCCGGTGGGGGCGAATCAGCCCCAGCATTTT. Residues: CAWSPVGANQPQHF.

This clone has a handful of counts. The sample carries other DNA sequences with the same CDR3. This chain links TRBV5-1 with TRBJ2-2, with D unclear. CDR1 is SGHRS and CDR2 is YFSETQ in the germline V gene. The CDR3 totals 15 residues. With 0 bases removed from V and 2 bases from J, the gap between germline ends came to 8 bases. This chain's CDR3 is CASSLEVANTGELFF. The DNA of the CDR3 is TGCGCCAGCAGCTTGGAGGTAGCTAACACCGGGGAGCTGTTTTTT.

The chain carries TRBV15 and TRBJ2-1; D gene ambiguous. This CDR3 region has 16 residues. Germline V gene sequence: CDR1 LNHNV, CDR2 YYDKDF (reference sequence). The V gene lost 0 bases and the J gene lost 0 bases, with 9 bases spanning the gap. This CDR3 reads CATSRESAGSYNEQFF. As DNA, the CDR3 is TGTGCCACCAGCAGAGAATCGGCCGGCTCCTACAATGAGCAGTTCTTC.

The chain has TRBV12-3 or TRBV12-4 and TRBJ1-2; maybe TRBD1 (6 bases). The V end was cut by 0 bases, the J end by 4 bases, with 6 bases between. The CDR3 length is 13 residues. CDR3 residues: CASSLAGGYGYTF. The DNA of the CDR3 is TGTGCCAGCAGTTTAGCAGGGGGCTATGGCTACACCTTC.

The rearrangement joins TRBV7-8 to TRBJ2-7, with TRBD2 matching 8 bases. The V segment lost 10 bases and the J segment 2 bases; nucleotides outside the gene matches: 7. The CDR3 runs to 13 residues. Germline CDR1 reads SGHVS; CDR2 reads FQNEAQ. CDR3 region: CATTSGTTYEQYF. CDR3 DNA: TGTGCCACTACTAGCGGAACAACCTACGAGCAGTACTTC.

V and J are TRBV4-2 and TRBJ1-2; 8 nucleotides line up with TRBD1. Germline CDR1 LGHNA, CDR2 YNFKEQ. This CDR3 has 15 residues. V was clipped by 8 bases and J by 6 bases; unmatched bases: 14. CDR3 coding DNA: TGTGCCAGCGCTCTAACACCAGGGGGCGCCGATGGCTACACCTTC. Its protein is CASALTPGGADGYTF.

The chain uses TRBV18 and TRBJ1-2, with TRBD1 matching 10 bases. V shed 3 bases and J 7 bases; nucleotides not matched to a gene: 11. Germline V gives CDR1 KGHSH, CDR2 LQKENI. The CDR3 covers 16 residues. CDR3 sequence: CASSPTIVGTGVGYTF. CDR3 in DNA: TGTGCCAGCTCACCGACCATCGTCGGGACAGGGGTTGGCTACACCTTC. The full variable domain, in which reference TRBV18 and TRBJ1-2 provide the parts outside the CDR3, is NAGVMQNPRHLVRRRGQEARLRCSPMKGHSHVYWYRQLPEEGLKFMVYLQKENIIDESGMPKERFSAEFPKEGPSILRIQQVVRGDSAAYFCASSPTIVGTGVGYTFGSGTRLTVV.

V usage is TRBV5-8 and J usage is TRBJ1-5; D is unclear. The germline V and J ends were trimmed by 0 bases and 3 bases, with 13 bases remaining between them. The CDR3 is 16 amino acids. Germline loops: CDR1 SGHTS, CDR2 YDEGEE. The CDR3 DNA sequence: TGTGCCAGCAGCTTGGAGTTGGGCAGGTTCAATCAGCCCCAGCATTTT. It codes for CASSLELGRFNQPQHF.

This clone was observed once. The chain links TRBV15 to TRBJ2-5, with D perhaps matching TRBD2 (6 bases). Germline V gives CDR1 LNHNV, CDR2 YYDKDF (reference sequence). CDR3 size: 15 residues. V lost 6 bases and J lost 5, with 19 bases in between. CDR3 coding DNA: TGTGCCACCAGTCCACACCTGGAGCGGGCGGAGACCCAGTACTTC. Translating it yields CATSPHLERAETQYF.

The chain employs TRBV3-1 (or the pseudogene TRBV3-2) and TRBJ1-1, with D unresolved. This CDR3 has 13 amino acids. The germline V and J ends were trimmed by 1 base and 5 bases, with 8 bases remaining between them. Germline CDR1 is LGHDT and CDR2 is YNNKEL (reference sequence). CDR3 DNA sequence: TGTGCCAGCAGCCAAGTTGTCGGTACTGAAGCTTTCTTT. This codes for CASSQVVGTEAFF.

This clone was recorded once. The CDR3 sequence: CASCTQGSPGANVLTF. CDR3 DNA: TGTGCCAGCTGCACACAGGGTTCGCCTGGGGCCAACGTCCTGACTTTC. V and J are TRBV28 and TRBJ2-6, with a possible D match to TRBD1 (6 bases). Trimming pared 8 bases from V and 2 bases from J, leaving 16 bases between. The CDR3 runs 16 residues. Looked up from germline, CDR1 is MDHEN and CDR2 is SYDVKM.

This clone is a singleton in its sample. This rearrangement joins TRBV9 to TRBJ2-2, with TRBD2 as a possible D gene (6 bases). V lost 4 bases to trimming and J lost 4 bases, with 11 bases between them. The CDR3 covers 14 residues. From germline, CDR1 is SGDLS and CDR2 YYNGEE. CDR3 amino acids: CASSYWRGTGELFF. DNA for the CDR3: TGTGCCAGCAGCTATTGGCGGGGCACCGGGGAGCTGTTTTTT.

This clone has just one count. V and J are TRBV19 and TRBJ2-7; 13 bases match TRBD2. The CDR3 is 16 residues long. With 6 bases clipped from V and 7 bases from J, the junction kept 12 bases outside the gene matches. The germline CDR1 and CDR2 sequences are LNHDA and SQIVND (reference sequence). As DNA, the CDR3 is TGTGCCAGTAGGAACTCAGGACTAGCGGGAGCGGGTGAGCAGTACTTC. Amino acid sequence: CASRNSGLAGAGEQYF.

This chain connects TRBV7-9 to TRBJ1-1; possible D gene TRBD1, 5 bases. CDR1 is SEHNR and CDR2 is FQNEAQ in the germline V gene (reference sequence). The CDR3 contains 15 residues. V was clipped by 6 bases and J by 7 bases, with 21 bases between them. CDR3 DNA sequence: TGTGCCAGCAGAGGCCCCCGTGGGGACGATGTTGAAGCTTTCTTT. This gives the protein CASRGPRGDDVEAFF.